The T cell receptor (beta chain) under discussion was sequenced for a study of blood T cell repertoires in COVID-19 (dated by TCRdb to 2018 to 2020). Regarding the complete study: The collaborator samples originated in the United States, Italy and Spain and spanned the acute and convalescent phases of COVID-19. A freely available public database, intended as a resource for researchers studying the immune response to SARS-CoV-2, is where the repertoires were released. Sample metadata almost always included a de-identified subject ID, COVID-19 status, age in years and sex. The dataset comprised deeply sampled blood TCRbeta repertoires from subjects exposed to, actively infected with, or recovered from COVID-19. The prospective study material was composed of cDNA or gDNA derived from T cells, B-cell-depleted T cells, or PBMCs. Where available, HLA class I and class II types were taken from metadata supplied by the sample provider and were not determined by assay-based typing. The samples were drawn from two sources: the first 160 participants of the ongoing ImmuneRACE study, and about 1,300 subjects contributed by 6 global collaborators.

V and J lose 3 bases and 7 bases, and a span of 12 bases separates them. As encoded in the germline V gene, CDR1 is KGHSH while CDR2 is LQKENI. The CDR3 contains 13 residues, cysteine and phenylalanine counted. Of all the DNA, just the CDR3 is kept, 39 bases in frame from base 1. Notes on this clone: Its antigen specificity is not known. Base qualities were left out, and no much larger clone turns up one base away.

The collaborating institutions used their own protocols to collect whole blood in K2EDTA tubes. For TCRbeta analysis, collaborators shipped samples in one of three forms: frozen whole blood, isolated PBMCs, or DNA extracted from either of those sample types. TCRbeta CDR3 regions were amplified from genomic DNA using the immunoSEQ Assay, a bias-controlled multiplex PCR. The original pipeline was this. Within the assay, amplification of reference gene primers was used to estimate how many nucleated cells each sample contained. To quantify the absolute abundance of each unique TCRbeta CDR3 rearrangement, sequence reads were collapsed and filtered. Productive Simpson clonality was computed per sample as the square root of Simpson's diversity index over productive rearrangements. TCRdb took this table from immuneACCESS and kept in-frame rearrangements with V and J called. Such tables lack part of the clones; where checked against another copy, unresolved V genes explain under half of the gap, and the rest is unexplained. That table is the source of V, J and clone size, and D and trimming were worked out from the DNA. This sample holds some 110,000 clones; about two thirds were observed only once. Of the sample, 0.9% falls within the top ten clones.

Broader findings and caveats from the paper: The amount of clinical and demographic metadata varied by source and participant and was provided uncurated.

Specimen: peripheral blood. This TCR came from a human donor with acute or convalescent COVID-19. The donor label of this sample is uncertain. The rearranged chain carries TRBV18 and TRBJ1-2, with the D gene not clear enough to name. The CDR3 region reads CASSPKPEVGYTF. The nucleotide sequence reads TGTGCCAGCTCACCTAAACCGGAGGTTGGCTACACCTTC.